This TCR beta chain appears in the sequencing data of a study of blood T cell repertoires in COVID-19. Across the whole study: Acute and convalescent COVID-19 samples came from the United States, Italy and Spain. In each case, the material was cDNA or gDNA derived from T cells, B-cell-depleted T cells, or PBMCs.

In the original processing: Cell counts per sample came from amplifying reference gene primers. The assay was immunoSEQ multiplex PCR, and TCRdb's table has in-frame clones only and misses some. Clonal size and the V and J genes are those of that table, whereas D and trimming came from the DNA. This sample has roughly 190,000 clones, with 94% found just once. Trimming at V came to 3 bases and at J to 2 bases, leaving 2 bases not matched to a gene. Germline CDR1 MGHRA, CDR2 YSYEKL. The CDR3 is 14 residues long. This chain joins TRBV4-1 and TRBJ2-7, with 9 bases lining up with TRBD1. This receptor was taken from a man aged 25-40 years with COVID-19, enrolled during active disease. The source material was peripheral blood. The CDR3 bases are TGCGCCAGCAGCCAGGGGACAGGGCCCTACGAGCAGTACTTC. The encoded protein is CASSQGTGPYEQYF.